These T cell receptor beta chains were read from a single sample in a study of tumor-infiltrating lymphocytes in primary liver carcinoma. Via MiXCR, TCRdb re-called the multiplex PCR reads, giving one row per CDR3 protein. Of about 310,000 distinct CDR3 sequences in the sample, roughly two thirds were seen once. The specimen was peripheral blood. These receptors were collected from a man aged 35 to 55 with primary liver carcinoma and hepatitis B virus infection. Both conserved end residues are part of each CDR3. The D gene is left open where the match is weak. Size is stated for part of the rows, as once, few or many counts, or as a class when the clone is expanded.

clone_size: -
j_call: TRBJ2-2
d_call: TRBD2
v_call: TRBV20-1
cdr3_length: 11
cdr3_nt: TGCAGGGGGAGGGCCGTCGGGGAGCTGTTTTTT
cdr3_aa: CRGRAVGELFF

clone_size: few
j_call: TRBJ2-3
d_call: TRBD2
v_call: TRBV13
cdr3_length: 16
cdr3_nt: TGTGCCAGCAGCCTTTGGACTAGCGGGAAGTCAGATACGCAGTATTTT
cdr3_aa: CASSLWTSGKSDTQYF

clone_size: -
j_call: TRBJ2-1
d_call: TRBD2
v_call: TRBV28
cdr3_length: 17
cdr3_nt: TGTGCCAGCAGTTCAGCATTGACTAGCGGGTACCAAGAGACCCAGTTCTTC
cdr3_aa: CASSSALTSGYQETQFF

clone_size: -
j_call: TRBJ2-1
d_call: -
v_call: TRBV28
cdr3_length: 14
cdr3_nt: TGTGCCAGCAGTTTAAGGAACTCCTACAATGAGCAGTCCTTC
cdr3_aa: CASSLRNSYNEQSF

clone_size: many
j_call: TRBJ2-1
d_call: TRBD2
v_call: TRBV12-3/TRBV12-4
cdr3_length: 17
cdr3_nt: TGTGCCAGCAGTCCTGGGACTAGCGGGATCCAGGGCCGCAAGCAGTTCTTC
cdr3_aa: CASSPGTSGIQGRKQFF

clone_size: many
j_call: TRBJ2-5
d_call: -
v_call: TRBV12-3/TRBV12-4
cdr3_length: 16
cdr3_nt: TGTGCCAGCAGTCCCCGTTCCGGGGTCCCTGAAGAGACCCAGTACTTC
cdr3_aa: CASSPRSGVPEETQYF

clone_size: many
j_call: TRBJ1-4
d_call: -
v_call: TRBV6-1
cdr3_length: 15
cdr3_nt: TGTGCCAGCAGTGAAGAAGTTGGGGCTAATGAAAAACTGTTTTTT
cdr3_aa: CASSEEVGANEKLFF

clone_size: few
j_call: TRBJ2-5
d_call: -
v_call: TRBV7-8
cdr3_length: 14
cdr3_nt: TGTGCCAGCACCATCAGGCGACCCCCAGAGACCCAGTACTTC
cdr3_aa: CASTIRRPPETQYF

clone_size: -
j_call: TRBJ1-2
d_call: -
v_call: TRBV28
cdr3_length: 12
cdr3_nt: TGTGCCAGCAGTTTGGCTGTAAGGGGCTACACCTTC
cdr3_aa: CASSLAVRGYTF

clone_size: few
j_call: TRBJ2-1
d_call: TRBD2
v_call: TRBV30
cdr3_length: 15
cdr3_nt: TGTGCCTGGAGTGAAGGACTAGCGGGAGGAAATGAGCAGTTCTTC
cdr3_aa: CAWSEGLAGGNEQFF

clone_size: -
j_call: TRBJ2-1
d_call: -
v_call: TRBV5-1
cdr3_length: 15
cdr3_nt: TGCGCCAGCAGCGAGGGTACCGGGCACCTCAATGAGCAGTTCTTC
cdr3_aa: CASSEGTGHLNEQFF

clone_size: -
j_call: TRBJ2-2
d_call: -
v_call: TRBV5-6
cdr3_length: 13
cdr3_nt: TGTACCAGCAGCACGCGGAACACCGGGGAGCTGTTTTTT
cdr3_aa: CTSSTRNTGELFF

clone_size: -
j_call: TRBJ2-3
d_call: TRBD2
v_call: TRBV12-3/TRBV12-4
cdr3_length: 16
cdr3_nt: TGTGCCAGCACCCCGGCGCGAGCGGGAAGCACAGATACGCGGTATTTT
cdr3_aa: CASTPARAGSTDTRYF

clone_size: -
j_call: TRBJ2-5
d_call: -
v_call: TRBV12-3/TRBV12-4
cdr3_length: 16
cdr3_nt: TGTGTCAGCAGTCCACGAGGGGCGACAGACCAAGAGACACAGTACTTC
cdr3_aa: CVSSPRGATDQETQYF

clone_size: once
j_call: TRBJ2-2
d_call: TRBD2
v_call: TRBV5-1
cdr3_length: 17
cdr3_nt: TGCACCAGCAGCTGGAGCCGGACTAGCGGGGGGACCGGGGAGCTGTTTTTT
cdr3_aa: CTSSWSRTSGGTGELFF

clone_size: few
j_call: TRBJ2-3
d_call: -
v_call: TRBV11-1
cdr3_length: 13
cdr3_nt: TGTGCCGACAGCCCAGGGTACACAGATACGCAGTATTTT
cdr3_aa: CADSPGYTDTQYF

clone_size: once
j_call: TRBJ2-5
d_call: TRBD1
v_call: TRBV29-1
cdr3_length: 14
cdr3_nt: TGCAGCGGGGGGGGGACAGGGGACACGGAGACCCAGTACTTC
cdr3_aa: CSGGGTGDTETQYF

clone_size: few
j_call: TRBJ2-6
d_call: -
v_call: TRBV7-9
cdr3_length: 18
cdr3_nt: TGTGCCAGCAGCGTGGTTGGGCAGGGGTTTTCTGGGGCCAACGTCCTGACTTTC
cdr3_aa: CASSVVGQGFSGANVLTF

clone_size: -
j_call: TRBJ2-7
d_call: TRBD2
v_call: TRBV29-1
cdr3_length: 16
cdr3_nt: TGCAGCGTTGGGGGACTAGCGGGAGGGCCTTCCTACGAGCAGTACTTC
cdr3_aa: CSVGGLAGGPSYEQYF

clone_size: -
j_call: TRBJ2-4
d_call: TRBD2
v_call: TRBV6-1
cdr3_length: 14
cdr3_nt: TGTGCCGGCAGTGCGACTAGCGGTGCGGACATTCAGTACTTC
cdr3_aa: CAGSATSGADIQYF

clone_size: -
j_call: TRBJ2-2
d_call: -
v_call: TRBV6-5
cdr3_length: 15
cdr3_nt: TGTGCCAGCAGTTACTCGGCAGGGAACACCGGGGGGCTGTTTTTT
cdr3_aa: CASSYSAGNTGGLFF

clone_size: -
j_call: TRBJ1-1
d_call: -
v_call: TRBV7-8
cdr3_length: 14
cdr3_nt: TGTGCCAGCAGCTTAGGCAACATGAACACTGAAGCTTTCTTT
cdr3_aa: CASSLGNMNTEAFF

clone_size: -
j_call: TRBJ2-4
d_call: -
v_call: TRBV5-1
cdr3_length: 15
cdr3_nt: TGCGCCAGCAGACCCCCGGGTGGAGAAGAAAACATTCATTACTTC
cdr3_aa: CASRPPGGEENIHYF

clone_size: many
j_call: TRBJ2-7
d_call: TRBD2
v_call: TRBV7-8
cdr3_length: 18
cdr3_nt: TGTGCCAGCAGCACCGCGGGACTAGCGGGAGCTCAATACTACGAGCAGTACTTC
cdr3_aa: CASSTAGLAGAQYYEQYF

clone_size: once
j_call: TRBJ1-4
d_call: -
v_call: TRBV4-1
cdr3_length: 16
cdr3_nt: TGCGCCAGCAGCCAAGACGCGACAGCAACTAATGAAGAACTGTTATTT
cdr3_aa: CASSQDATATNEELLF

clone_size: few
j_call: TRBJ1-1
d_call: TRBD1
v_call: TRBV6-2/TRBV6-3
cdr3_length: 14
cdr3_nt: TGTGCCAGCAGCCGGACAGGGTATAACACTGAAGCTTTCTTT
cdr3_aa: CASSRTGYNTEAFF

clone_size: -
j_call: TRBJ1-1
d_call: -
v_call: TRBV4-1
cdr3_length: 13
cdr3_nt: TGCGCCAGCAGCCGACTCGGGAACACTGAAGCTCTCTTT
cdr3_aa: CASSRLGNTEALF

clone_size: -
j_call: TRBJ1-5
d_call: -
v_call: TRBV2
cdr3_length: 14
cdr3_nt: TGTGCCAGCAATAAAGCCGGGACCCATCAGCCCCAGCATTTT
cdr3_aa: CASNKAGTHQPQHF

clone_size: -
j_call: TRBJ2-7
d_call: -
v_call: TRBV14
cdr3_length: 14
cdr3_nt: TGTGCCGGCAGTCCCCCCAGGGCGTCTGGCGAGCAGTACTTC
cdr3_aa: CAGSPPRASGEQYF

clone_size: -
j_call: TRBJ2-7
d_call: TRBD2
v_call: TRBV11-2
cdr3_length: 14
cdr3_nt: TGTGCCAGCGGGACTAGCGGGCCCTCCCACGAGCAGTACTTC
cdr3_aa: CASGTSGPSHEQYF

clone_size: -
j_call: TRBJ2-1
d_call: -
v_call: TRBV12-3/TRBV12-4
cdr3_length: 12
cdr3_nt: TGTGCCAGCGGGAGGGGGAGAGGGGAGCAGTTCTTC
cdr3_aa: CASGRGRGEQFF

clone_size: -
j_call: TRBJ2-1
d_call: -
v_call: TRBV6-5
cdr3_length: 16
cdr3_nt: TGTGCCAGCACGGCCGGAGTAGTAGGGGGATCCTATGAGCAGTTCTTC
cdr3_aa: CASTAGVVGGSYEQFF

clone_size: -
j_call: TRBJ1-5
d_call: -
v_call: TRBV7-9
cdr3_length: 13
cdr3_nt: TGTGCCAACAGCTTGAATGGAAACCAGCCCCAGCATTTT
cdr3_aa: CANSLNGNQPQHF

clone_size: -
j_call: TRBJ2-1
d_call: TRBD2
v_call: TRBV4-2
cdr3_length: 15
cdr3_nt: TGTGCCAGCAGGTTGGGACTAGCGGGGATCAATGAGCAGTTCTTC
cdr3_aa: CASRLGLAGINEQFF

clone_size: -
j_call: TRBJ2-2
d_call: -
v_call: TRBV28
cdr3_length: 12
cdr3_nt: TGTGCCGGCAGTTTAGTCGTCGGGGAGCTGTTTTTT
cdr3_aa: CAGSLVVGELFF

clone_size: many
j_call: TRBJ2-4
d_call: -
v_call: TRBV4-2
cdr3_length: 15
cdr3_nt: TGTGCCAGCAGCCCGGTGGAGGCGGCCAAAAACATTCAGTACTTC
cdr3_aa: CASSPVEAAKNIQYF

clone_size: -
j_call: TRBJ2-1
d_call: -
v_call: TRBV7-9
cdr3_length: 14
cdr3_nt: TGTGCCAGCAGCTTATTGGCTAGCTTCAATGAGCAGTTCTTC
cdr3_aa: CASSLLASFNEQFF

clone_size: many
j_call: TRBJ2-1
d_call: -
v_call: TRBV6-2/TRBV6-3
cdr3_length: 12
cdr3_nt: TGTGCCAGCAGTCCTGTCTCCAATGAGCAGTTCTTC
cdr3_aa: CASSPVSNEQFF

clone_size: many
j_call: TRBJ1-5
d_call: -
v_call: TRBV6-6
cdr3_length: 13
cdr3_nt: TGTGCCAGCAGGCCATATAGCAATCAGCCCCAGCATTTT
cdr3_aa: CASRPYSNQPQHF

clone_size: many
j_call: TRBJ2-1
d_call: TRBD2
v_call: TRBV10-3
cdr3_length: 17
cdr3_nt: TGTGCCATCAGTGGTTCGCTAGCGGGAGCGACGTACAATGAGCAGTTCTTC
cdr3_aa: CAISGSLAGATYNEQFF

clone_size: -
j_call: TRBJ2-2
d_call: -
v_call: TRBV29-1
cdr3_length: 15
cdr3_nt: TGCAGCGTTGTATTCTTGGGAGCCGACACCGGGGAGATGTTTTTT
cdr3_aa: CSVVFLGADTGEMFF

clone_size: many
j_call: TRBJ1-2
d_call: TRBD1
v_call: TRBV11-2
cdr3_length: 15
cdr3_nt: TGTGCCAGCAGCTACTTAGGGAGGGGGCTAGATGGCTACACCTTC
cdr3_aa: CASSYLGRGLDGYTF

clone_size: -
j_call: TRBJ2-1
d_call: -
v_call: TRBV6-2/TRBV6-3
cdr3_length: 14
cdr3_nt: TGTGCCAGCAGTTACGGGCCTTATAGCAGGGAGCAGTTCTTC
cdr3_aa: CASSYGPYSREQFF

clone_size: many
j_call: TRBJ1-6
d_call: -
v_call: TRBV6-6
cdr3_length: 14
cdr3_nt: TGTGCCAGCAGTTACGCAGGAAAGGATTCACCCCTCCACTTT
cdr3_aa: CASSYAGKDSPLHF

clone_size: many
j_call: TRBJ2-2
d_call: -
v_call: TRBV4-1
cdr3_length: 14
cdr3_nt: TGCGCCAGCAGCCAAGCCTCAGATCCCGGGGAGCTGTTTTTT
cdr3_aa: CASSQASDPGELFF

clone_size: few
j_call: TRBJ2-3
d_call: -
v_call: TRBV30
cdr3_length: 15
cdr3_nt: TGTGCCTGGAGGCCGGCTACTACTAGTACAGATACGCAGTATTTT
cdr3_aa: CAWRPATTSTDTQYF